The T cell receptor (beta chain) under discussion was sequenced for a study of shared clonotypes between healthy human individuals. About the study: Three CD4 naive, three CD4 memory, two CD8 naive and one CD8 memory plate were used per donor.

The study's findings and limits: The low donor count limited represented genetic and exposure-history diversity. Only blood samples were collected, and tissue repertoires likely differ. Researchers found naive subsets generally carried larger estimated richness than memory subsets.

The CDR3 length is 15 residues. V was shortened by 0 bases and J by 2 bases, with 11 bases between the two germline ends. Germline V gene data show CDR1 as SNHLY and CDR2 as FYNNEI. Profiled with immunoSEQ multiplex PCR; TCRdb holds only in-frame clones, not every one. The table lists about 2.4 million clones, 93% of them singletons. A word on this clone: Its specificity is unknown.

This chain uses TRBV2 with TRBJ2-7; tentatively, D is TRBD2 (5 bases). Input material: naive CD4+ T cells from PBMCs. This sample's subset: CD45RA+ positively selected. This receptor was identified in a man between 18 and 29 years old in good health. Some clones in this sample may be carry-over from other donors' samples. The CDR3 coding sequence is TGTGCCAGCAGTGAAGCGGGTCGGGGAGCCTACGAGCAGTACTTC. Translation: CASSEAGRGAYEQYF.